These 8 T cell receptor beta chains came from one sample sequenced in a study of long-term antiretroviral therapy in people with HIV. The assay, immunoSEQ v3.0, was run at survey level. Profiled with immunoSEQ multiplex PCR; TCRdb holds only in-frame clones, not every one. The sample contains fewer than 30,000 clones, 79% of which appear only once. Specimen: unsorted PBMCs, collected 2.1 years after starting antiretroviral therapy. Receptors were obtained from a man aged 25 to 40 with HIV.

This chain links TRBV6-6 with TRBJ1-2; D remains ambiguous. The V gene lost 10 bases and the J gene lost 7 bases, with 13 bases spanning the gap. Germline V lookup: CDR1 MNHNY, CDR2 SVGAGI (reference sequence). The CDR3 extends over 11 amino acids. This CDR3 is CATEMGSGYTF. CDR3 sequence (DNA): TGTGCCACCGAAATGGGGAGTGGCTACACCTTC.

The chain carries TRBV7-2 and TRBJ2-7; D is possibly TRBD1 or TRBD2 (5 bases each). Germline V gene sequence: CDR1 SGHTA, CDR2 FQGNSA. Trimming took 5 bases from V and 2 from J, leaving 13 bases between them. This CDR3 is built from 14 residues. This chain's CDR3 is CASSPGPSPYEQYF. CDR3 DNA sequence: TGTGCCAGCAGCCCGGGACCTAGCCCCTACGAGCAGTACTTC.

The rearrangement joins TRBV7-9 to TRBJ1-1; D is uncertain. This CDR3 region has 12 residues. Trimming shortened V by 1 base and J by 4 bases, and 4 bases separated the two germline ends. CDR1 SEHNR and CDR2 FQNEAQ come from the germline V gene (reference sequence). The DNA for the CDR3 is TGTGCCAGCAGCTTAGTTCCCACTGAAGCTTTCTTT. Translation gives CASSLVPTEAFF.

The rearrangement joins TRBV19 to TRBJ1-1, with 7 bases fitting TRBD1. The CDR3 has 17 residues. Germline CDR1 reads LNHDA; CDR2 reads SQIVND (reference sequence). With 3 bases clipped from V and 1 base from J, the junction kept 11 bases outside the gene matches. CDR3 sequence (DNA): TGTGCCAGTAGTATTCGTAGGGGGCCCGGACCGAACACTGAAGCTTTCTTT. Amino acid sequence: CASSIRRGPGPNTEAFF.

This clone was counted a few times. The chain links TRBV9 to TRBJ1-2; D gene uncertain. The CDR3 runs to 12 residues. V gave up 0 bases and J gave up 4 bases, with 4 bases separating them. The germline V gene has CDR1 SGDLS and CDR2 YYNGEE. CDR3 in amino acids: CASSVGVYGYTF. As DNA, the CDR3 is TGTGCCAGCAGCGTAGGGGTCTATGGCTACACCTTC.

The gene calls are TRBV28 and TRBJ2-7; D perhaps matches TRBD1 (6 bases). Trimming shortened V by 6 bases and J by 3 bases, and 21 bases separated the two germline ends. CDR1 is MDHEN, CDR2 SYDVKM, per germline. The CDR3 length is 16 residues. Here the CDR3 DNA reads TGTGCCAGCAGCAAAACCCGCGACAGGTTACACTACGAGCAGTACTTC. It codes for CASSKTRDRLHYEQYF. The full variable domain, in which reference TRBV28 and TRBJ2-7 provide the parts outside the CDR3, is DVKVTQSSRYLVKRTGEKVFLECVQDMDHENMFWYRQDPGLGLRLIYFSYDVKMKEKGDIPEGYSVSREKKERFSLILESASTNQTSMYLCASSKTRDRLHYEQYFGPGTRLTVT.

This rearrangement joins TRBV6-5 to TRBJ1-3, with D perhaps TRBD1 (6 bases). CDR3 length: 16 amino acids. Germline lookup yields CDR1 MNHEY and CDR2 SVGAGI. With 0 bases removed from V and 0 bases from J, the gap between germline ends came to 9 bases. The CDR3 nucleotides are TGTGCCAGCAGTTACTCGGCAGGGGCCTCTGGAAACACCATATATTTT. Protein sequence: CASSYSAGASGNTIYF.

The J gene is TRBJ2-2, the V gene TRBV9; no clear D gene. Germline CDR1 is SGDLS and CDR2 is YYNGEE. The CDR3 consists of 13 residues. Between the trimmed V and J ends, which lost 0 bases and 6 bases, there was a span of 6 bases. This chain's CDR3 is CASSVEISGELFF. CDR3 coding DNA: TGTGCCAGCAGCGTAGAAATCTCCGGGGAGCTGTTTTTT.